The rows below give T cell receptor beta chains drawn from one sample of a study of STAT5B mutations in CD4+ large granular lymphocyte leukemia. Method: immunoSEQ multiplex PCR; TCRdb's copy keeps in-frame clones and lacks some. This table has around 21,000 clones, about 79% appearing once. Sequencing was performed on CD4+ T cells from blood buffy coats. The receptor source for this set is a human donor in good health. Both conserved end residues are part of each CDR3. D genes are given only for firm matches. Not every row has a clone size; where given, it reads once, few, many or a size class.

v_gene,j_gene,d_gene,abundance,CDR3nt,CDR3aa
TRBV4-3,TRBJ2-1,-,-,TGCGCCAGCAGCCAAGATTTCGGGAGTGGGTCTGGGGAGCAGTTCTTC,CASSQDFGSGSGEQFF
TRBV7-9,TRBJ1-3,-,-,TGTGCCAGCAGCTTACCAGTTGCGCCTGGAAACACCATATATTTT,CASSLPVAPGNTIYF
TRBV5-1,TRBJ2-3,TRBD2,-,TGCGCCAGCAGCCTACCTAGCGGGGGAGGGACAGATACGCAGTATTTT,CASSLPSGGGTDTQYF
TRBV4-3,TRBJ1-6,-,-,TGCGCCAGCAGCCAAGCCCGGGTTCTCTCACCCCTCCACTTT,CASSQARVLSPLHF
TRBV18,TRBJ1-5,-,few,TGTGCCAGCTCACCAACTTCTGGGGGCAGGGGCAATCAGCCCCAGCATTTT,CASSPTSGGRGNQPQHF
TRBV28,TRBJ2-1,TRBD1,-,TGTGCCAGCAGTTCCCCGCGGGACAGGGGGCGGGTTGGGCAGTTCTTC,CASSSPRDRGRVGQFF
TRBV27,TRBJ1-5,-,-,TGTGCCAGCAGTTTTTACGGACAGCCCCAGCATTTT,CASSFYGQPQHF
TRBV25-1,TRBJ2-3,TRBD1,-,TGTGCCAGCAGTGAGTCAGTGAGACAGGGGAAATTGGTGGGTACGCAGTATTTT,CASSESVRQGKLVGTQYF
TRBV9,TRBJ2-5,TRBD1,once,TGTGCCAGCAGCGTAGGGGCAGGGGGCATTGAGACCCAGTACTTC,CASSVGAGGIETQYF
TRBV5-1,TRBJ1-5,-,few,TGCGCCAGCAGCTTGGAGGGGGGCAATCAGCCCCAGCATTTT,CASSLEGGNQPQHF
TRBV7-3,TRBJ2-1,-,-,TGTGCCAGCAGCCGGACCTCGGGACTTGTTGAGCAGTTCTTC,CASSRTSGLVEQFF
TRBV7-3,TRBJ2-5,-,-,TGTGCCAGCAGCGGGGACGGAGGGTTCGGGACCCAGTACTTC,CASSGDGGFGTQYF
TRBV6-5,TRBJ1-2,TRBD1,-,TGTGCCAGCAGTTACCTGGGACAGGGTTATGGCTACACCTTC,CASSYLGQGYGYTF
TRBV28,TRBJ1-5,TRBD1,-,TGTGCCAGCACCCACCACAGGGGCCTAGGCCAGCCCCAGCATTTT,CASTHHRGLGQPQHF
TRBV18,TRBJ2-5,-,-,TGTGCCAGCTCACCAAAAGAGACCCAGTACTTC,CASSPKETQYF
TRBV11-2,TRBJ1-3,-,-,TGTGCCAGCAGACCTATGGGAAACACCATATATTTT,CASRPMGNTIYF
TRBV5-1,TRBJ2-2,-,-,TGCGCCAGCAGCTTAGGGCGGGATCAGTCCGGGGAGCTGTTTTTT,CASSLGRDQSGELFF
TRBV6-4,TRBJ2-5,-,-,TGTGCCGCGACGGATCAAGAGACCCAGTACTTC,CAATDQETQYF
TRBV7-8,TRBJ2-4,TRBD2,-,TGTGCCAGCAGCTTAGTCTCACGGGGGGGACAACTAGCCAAAAACATTCAGTACTTC,CASSLVSRGGQLAKNIQYF
TRBV29-1,TRBJ2-1,TRBD2,-,TGCAGCGTCCGAGCGGGAAGCTCCTACAATGAGCAGTTCTTC,CSVRAGSSYNEQFF
TRBV28,TRBJ2-1,-,-,TGTGCCAGCAGGTCGCACGGGACCAATGAGCAGTTCTTC,CASRSHGTNEQFF
TRBV5-1,TRBJ2-5,-,once,TGCGCCAGCAGCTTGGCGACAGTGGGTTCAGAGACCCAGTACTTC,CASSLATVGSETQYF
TRBV5-1,TRBJ2-2,TRBD1,-,TGCGCCAGCGGCAAGGGACAGCCGAACACCGGGGAGCTGTTTTTT,CASGKGQPNTGELFF
TRBV10-1,TRBJ2-2,-,-,TGCGCCTGCTCTAGGGCCGGGGAGCTGTTTTTT,CACSRAGELFF
TRBV27,TRBJ2-2,-,-,TGTGCCAGCAGTTTATGGGGGGCCGGGGAGCTGTTTTTT,CASSLWGAGELFF
TRBV5-1,TRBJ1-5,-,few,TGCGCCAGCAGCTGGACGGGAGGGAATCAGCCCCAGCATTTT,CASSWTGGNQPQHF
TRBV19,TRBJ2-1,-,-,TGTGCCAGTATGAGGCGTAGCTCCTACAATGAGCAGTTCTTC,CASMRRSSYNEQFF
TRBV4-3,TRBJ1-3,-,-,TGCGCCAGCAGCCTTTCTACCCCCCAGGGCTCTGGAAACACCATATATTTT,CASSLSTPQGSGNTIYF
TRBV7-2,TRBJ2-1,TRBD2,-,TGTGCCAGCAGCTTAGCCCTGACTAGCGGCCAATACAATGAGCAGTTCTTC,CASSLALTSGQYNEQFF
TRBV2,TRBJ2-3,TRBD2,-,TGTGCCAGTGCCGAGGGAGGGAGAGGGGGCACAGATACGCAGTATTTT,CASAEGGRGGTDTQYF